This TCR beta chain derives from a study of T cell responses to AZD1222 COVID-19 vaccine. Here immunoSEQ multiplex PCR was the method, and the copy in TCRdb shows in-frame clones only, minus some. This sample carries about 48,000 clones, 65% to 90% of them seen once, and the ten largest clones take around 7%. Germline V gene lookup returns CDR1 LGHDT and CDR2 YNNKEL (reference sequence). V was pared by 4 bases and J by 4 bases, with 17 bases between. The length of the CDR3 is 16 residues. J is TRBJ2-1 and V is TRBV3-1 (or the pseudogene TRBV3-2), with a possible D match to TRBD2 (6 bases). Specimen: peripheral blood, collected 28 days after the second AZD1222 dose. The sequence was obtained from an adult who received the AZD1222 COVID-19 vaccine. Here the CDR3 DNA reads TGTGCCAGCAGCCGAGTTGTGGGAGGCAATTACAATGAGCAGTTCTTC. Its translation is CASSRVVGGNYNEQFF.